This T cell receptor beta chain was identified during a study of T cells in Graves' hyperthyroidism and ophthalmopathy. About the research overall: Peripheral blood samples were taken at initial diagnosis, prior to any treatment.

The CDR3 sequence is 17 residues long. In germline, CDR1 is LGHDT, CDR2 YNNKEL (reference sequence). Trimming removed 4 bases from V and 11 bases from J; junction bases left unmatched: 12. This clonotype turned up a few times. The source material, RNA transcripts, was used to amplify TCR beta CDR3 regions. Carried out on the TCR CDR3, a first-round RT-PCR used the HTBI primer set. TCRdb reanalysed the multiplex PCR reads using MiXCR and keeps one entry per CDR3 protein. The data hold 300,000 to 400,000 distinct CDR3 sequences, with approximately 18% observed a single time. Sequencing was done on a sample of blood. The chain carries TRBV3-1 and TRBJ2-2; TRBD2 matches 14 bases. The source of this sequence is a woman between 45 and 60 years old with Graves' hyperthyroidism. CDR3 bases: TGTGCCAGCAGCCCGAAAGAGGGACTAGCGGGAGCGGCTGAGCTGTTTTTT. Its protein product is CASSPKEGLAGAAELFF.